The rows below give T cell receptor beta chains drawn from one sample of a study of CD8+ T cells in alopecia areata. Method: immunoSEQ multiplex PCR; TCRdb's copy keeps in-frame clones and lacks some. The data contain about 190,000 clones, roughly three fifths of them singletons. The sample consisted of CD4+ T cells sorted from blood, taken at week 4, from a patient treated with tofacitinib. The receptors here all came from a human donor with alopecia areata. Each CDR3 is given with its conserved first and last residue.

V	J	length	CDR3
TRBV6-5	TRBJ2-3	15	CASSSLRLTSDTQYF
TRBV11-2	TRBJ2-5	15	CASSPVRTPEGTQYF
TRBV2	TRBJ2-3	14	CASSLEGNTDTQYF
TRBV6-5	TRBJ2-7	16	CASSYSKAKTGGEQYF
TRBV11-2	TRBJ1-1	13	CASSLSLYTEAFF
TRBV25-1	TRBJ2-5	15	CASSDTGDRRETQYF
TRBV7-9	TRBJ2-1	16	CANGKTSGIWDNEQFF
TRBV7-3	TRBJ2-7	13	CASSRASNYEQYF
TRBV30	TRBJ2-7	13	CAWSVQLNYEQYF
TRBV7-2	TRBJ2-3	15	CASSLVQGNTDTQYF
TRBV29-1	TRBJ2-7	15	CSVEGGTGYTYEQYF
TRBV29-1	TRBJ2-5	12	CSVELRRETQYF
TRBV5-1	TRBJ2-7	13	CASSLGQPHEQYF
TRBV4-1	TRBJ2-3	15	CASSQGQGFTDTQYF
TRBV30	TRBJ2-1	16	CAWSAAGLLSYNEQFF
TRBV28	TRBJ1-4	13	CASSLHGGEKLFF
TRBV7-9	TRBJ2-1	15	CASSRGGRAYYEQFF
TRBV5-1	TRBJ2-1	14	CASSPGTREGEQFF
TRBV30	TRBJ1-1	15	CAWFRRIPGNTEAFF
TRBV7-2	TRBJ1-5	13	CASSYDRAQPQHF
TRBV5-1	TRBJ2-3	15	CASSTRLPSSATQYF
TRBV29-1	TRBJ2-3	15	CSVEDRSGGPDTQYF